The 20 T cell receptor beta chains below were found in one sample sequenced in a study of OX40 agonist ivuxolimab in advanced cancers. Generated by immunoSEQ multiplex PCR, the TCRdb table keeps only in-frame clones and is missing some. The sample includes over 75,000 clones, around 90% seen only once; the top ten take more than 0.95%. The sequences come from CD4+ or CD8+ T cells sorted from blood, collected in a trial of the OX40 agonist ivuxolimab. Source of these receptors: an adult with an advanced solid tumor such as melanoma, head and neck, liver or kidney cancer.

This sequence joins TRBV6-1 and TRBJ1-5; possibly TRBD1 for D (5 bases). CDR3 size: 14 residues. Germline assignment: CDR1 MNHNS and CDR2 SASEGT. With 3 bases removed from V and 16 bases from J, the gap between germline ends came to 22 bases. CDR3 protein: CASSEGVPGLSSHF. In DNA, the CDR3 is TGTGCCAGCAGTGAGGGAGTTCCGGGGCTTAGTTCACATTTT.

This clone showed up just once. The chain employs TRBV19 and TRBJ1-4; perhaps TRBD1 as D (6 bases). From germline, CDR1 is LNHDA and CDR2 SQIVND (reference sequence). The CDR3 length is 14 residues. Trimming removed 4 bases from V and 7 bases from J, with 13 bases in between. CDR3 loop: CASSTQGGGEKLFF. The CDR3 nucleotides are TGTGCCAGTAGTACACAGGGAGGCGGTGAAAAACTGTTTTTT.

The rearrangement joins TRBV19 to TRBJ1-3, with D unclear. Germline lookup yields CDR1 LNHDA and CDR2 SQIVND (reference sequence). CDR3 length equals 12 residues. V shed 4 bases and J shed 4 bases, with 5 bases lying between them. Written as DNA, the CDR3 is TGTGCCAGTAGTAGACTAGGAAACACCATATATTTT. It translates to CASSRLGNTIYF.

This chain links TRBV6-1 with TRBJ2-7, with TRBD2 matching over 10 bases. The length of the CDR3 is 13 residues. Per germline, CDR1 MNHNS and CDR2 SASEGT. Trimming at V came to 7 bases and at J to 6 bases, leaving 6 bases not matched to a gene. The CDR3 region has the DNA TGTGCCAGCAAGAAGCGGGAGGGCCTCGAGCAGTACTTC. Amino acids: CASKKREGLEQYF.

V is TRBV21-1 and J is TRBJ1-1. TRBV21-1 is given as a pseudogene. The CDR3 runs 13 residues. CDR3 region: CASSTVTNTEAFF. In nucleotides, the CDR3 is TGTGCCAGCAGCACCGTTACGAACACTGAAGCTTTCTTT.

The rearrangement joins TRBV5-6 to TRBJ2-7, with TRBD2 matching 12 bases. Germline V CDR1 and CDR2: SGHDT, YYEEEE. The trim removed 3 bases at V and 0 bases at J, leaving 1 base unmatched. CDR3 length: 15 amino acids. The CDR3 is CASSWGLAGSYEQYF. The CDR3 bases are TGTGCCAGCAGCTGGGGACTAGCGGGCTCCTACGAGCAGTACTTC.

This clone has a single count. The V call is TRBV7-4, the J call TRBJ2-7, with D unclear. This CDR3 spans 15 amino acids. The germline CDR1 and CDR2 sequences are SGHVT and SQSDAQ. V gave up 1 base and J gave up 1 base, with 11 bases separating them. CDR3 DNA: TGTGCCAGCAGCTTAGGAGTGTCAAATTCCTACGAGCAGTACTTC. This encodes CASSLGVSNSYEQYF.

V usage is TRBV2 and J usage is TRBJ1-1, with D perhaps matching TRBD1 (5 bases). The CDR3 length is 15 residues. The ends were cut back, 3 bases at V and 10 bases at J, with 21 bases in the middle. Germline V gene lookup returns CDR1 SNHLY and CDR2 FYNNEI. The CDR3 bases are TGTGCCAGCAGTGATCCGTTGCTTGAGGGACTCGGAGCTTTCTTT. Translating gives CASSDPLLEGLGAFF.

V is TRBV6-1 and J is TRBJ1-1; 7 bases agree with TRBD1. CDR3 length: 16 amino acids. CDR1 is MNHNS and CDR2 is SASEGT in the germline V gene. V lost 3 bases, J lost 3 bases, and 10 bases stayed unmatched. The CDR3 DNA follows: TGTGCCAGCAGTGAGGCTATGGGTCAGGGGGACACTGAAGCTTTCTTT. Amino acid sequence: CASSEAMGQGDTEAFF.

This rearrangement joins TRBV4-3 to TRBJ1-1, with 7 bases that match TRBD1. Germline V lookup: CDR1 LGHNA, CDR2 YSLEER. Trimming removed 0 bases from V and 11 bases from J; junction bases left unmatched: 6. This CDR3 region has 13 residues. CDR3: CASSQEGTGVAFF. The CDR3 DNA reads TGCGCCAGCAGCCAAGAGGGAACAGGGGTGGCTTTCTTT.

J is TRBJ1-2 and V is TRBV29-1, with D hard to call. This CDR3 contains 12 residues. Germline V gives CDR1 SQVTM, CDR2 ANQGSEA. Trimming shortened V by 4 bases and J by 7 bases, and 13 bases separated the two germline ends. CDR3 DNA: TGCAGCGTTGTACGACCTGGCGGTGGCTACACCTTC. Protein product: CSVVRPGGGYTF.

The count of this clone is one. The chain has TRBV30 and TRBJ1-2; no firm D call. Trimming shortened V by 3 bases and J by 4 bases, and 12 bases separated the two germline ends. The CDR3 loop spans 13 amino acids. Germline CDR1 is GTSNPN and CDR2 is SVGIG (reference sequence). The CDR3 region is CAWSQGMGYGYTF. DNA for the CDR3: TGTGCCTGGAGCCAAGGGATGGGCTATGGCTACACCTTC.

DNA for the CDR3: TGCGCCAGCAGCCGACTGGGCAACCCAGATACGCAGTATTTT. Translated: CASSRLGNPDTQYF. The chain carries TRBV4-1 and TRBJ2-3; no clear D gene. CDR3 length equals 14 residues. Germline V gene lookup returns CDR1 MGHRA and CDR2 YSYEKL. Between the trimmed V and J ends, which lost 4 bases and 4 bases, there was a span of 12 bases.

CDR3 bases: TGTGCCAGCAGCTTTTTCCGGGAGGGTCAGGAGACCCAGTACTTC. This gives the protein CASSFFREGQETQYF. The chain recombines TRBV7-9 with TRBJ2-5; 8 bases line up with TRBD2. The V segment lost 3 bases and the J segment 5 bases; nucleotides outside the gene matches: 8. This CDR3 is built from 15 residues. Germline V lookup: CDR1 SEHNR, CDR2 FQNEAQ (reference sequence).

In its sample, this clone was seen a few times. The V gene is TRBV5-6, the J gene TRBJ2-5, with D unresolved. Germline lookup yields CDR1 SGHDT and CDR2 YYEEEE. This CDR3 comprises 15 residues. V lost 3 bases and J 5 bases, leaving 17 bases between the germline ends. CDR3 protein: CASSSQWAMWETQYF. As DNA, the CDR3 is TGTGCCAGCAGCTCTCAGTGGGCCATGTGGGAGACCCAGTACTTC.

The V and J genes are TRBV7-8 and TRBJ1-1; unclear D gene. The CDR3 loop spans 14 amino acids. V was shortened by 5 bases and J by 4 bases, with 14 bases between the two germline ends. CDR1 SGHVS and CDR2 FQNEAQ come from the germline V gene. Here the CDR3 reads CASSQTNWGTEAFF. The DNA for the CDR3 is TGTGCCAGCAGCCAGACAAATTGGGGCACTGAAGCTTTCTTT.

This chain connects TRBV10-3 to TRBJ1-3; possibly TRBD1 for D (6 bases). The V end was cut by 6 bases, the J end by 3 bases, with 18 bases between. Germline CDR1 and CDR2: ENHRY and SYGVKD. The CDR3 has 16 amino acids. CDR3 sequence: CAISPGLGAYGNTIYF. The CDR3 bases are TGTGCCATCAGCCCGGGACTGGGGGCATATGGAAACACCATATATTTT.

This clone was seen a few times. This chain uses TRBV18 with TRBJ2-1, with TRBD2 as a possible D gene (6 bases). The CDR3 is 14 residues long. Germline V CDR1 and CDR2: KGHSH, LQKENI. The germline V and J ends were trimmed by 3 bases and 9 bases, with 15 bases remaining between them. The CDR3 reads CASSPPRRGSEQFF. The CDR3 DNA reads TGTGCCAGCTCACCGCCCCGGCGGGGAAGTGAGCAGTTCTTC.

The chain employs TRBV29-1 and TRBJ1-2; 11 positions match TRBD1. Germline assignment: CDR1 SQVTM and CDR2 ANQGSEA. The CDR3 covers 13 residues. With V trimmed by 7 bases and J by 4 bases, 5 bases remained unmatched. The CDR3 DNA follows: TGCAGCGGAGCCGGGACAGGGGGCTATGGCTACACCTTC. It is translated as CSGAGTGGYGYTF.

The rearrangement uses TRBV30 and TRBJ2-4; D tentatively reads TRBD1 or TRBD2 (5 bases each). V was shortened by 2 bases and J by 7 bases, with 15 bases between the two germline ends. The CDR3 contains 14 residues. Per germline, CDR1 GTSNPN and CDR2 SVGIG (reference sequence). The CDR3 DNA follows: TGTGCCTGGAGTCCTGGGACGGTGGGGAACATTCAGTACTTC. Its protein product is CAWSPGTVGNIQYF. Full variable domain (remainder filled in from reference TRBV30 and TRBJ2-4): SQTIHQWPATLVQPVGSPLSLECTVEGTSNPNLYWYRQAAGRGLQLLFYSVGIGQISSEVPQNLSASRPQDRQFILSSKKLLLSDSGFYLCAWSPGTVGNIQYFGAGTRLSVL.